The next 5 T cell receptor gamma chains were all read from a single sample in a study of γδ T cells in repeated Plasmodium falciparum infection. Vgamma9/Vdelta2+ and Vdelta2-negative gammadelta T cells were flow-sorted from PBMC for bulk sequencing. TCRdb made new clone calls on the multiplex PCR reads using CATT. The sample yields about 30,000 gamma-chain clones, over 1.1% seen once. The sample comprised gamma-delta T cells from blood. The receptor source for this set is a pool of human donors (malaria-infected and uninfected, not separated).

This clone has a count of ten or more. The rearrangement links TRGV4 to TRGJ1 or TRGJ2. The CDR3 is 15 residues long. Unmatched junction bases numbered 13, after V lost 3 bases and J lost 5 bases. Germline V gene data show CDR1 as EGSTGY and CDR2 as YDSYTSSV. DNA for the CDR3: TGTGCCACCTGGGATCGAGAGCGTTGTAATTATAAGAAACTCTTT. This translates into CATWDRERCNYKKLF.

This clone was seen many times. This may arise from a read error, as a much more abundant clone is one base away. This chain joins TRGV9 and TRGJ1 or TRGJ2. The J gene is not listed in TCRdb, so it was assigned here from a DNA match to germline. Germline V gene lookup returns CDR1 GITISATS and CDR2 ISYDGTV (reference sequence). The CDR3 is 15 residues long. Trimming at V came to 0 bases and at J to 3 bases, leaving 8 bases not matched to a gene. The CDR3 spells CALWEVQGGYYKKLF. Here the CDR3 DNA reads TGTGCCTTGTGGGAGGTGCAGGGGGGTTATTATAAGAAACTCTTT.

This clone was seen more than once but under ten times. V gene TRGV3 combines with J gene TRGJ1 or TRGJ2. TCRdb is silent on the J gene; assignment here came from matching the DNA to germline. CDR3 length equals 12 residues. V was clipped by 5 bases and J by 11 bases; unmatched bases: 12. The germline V gene encodes CDR1 VTNTFY and CDR2 YDVSTARD (reference sequence). The CDR3 nucleotides are TGTGCCACCTGGGTTTGGTTGAGGGAGAAACTCTTT. It translates to CATWVWLREKLF.

With respect to this clone: The TCRdb record carries a much larger clone's protein, which differs from this DNA's translation at residue 3; a read error is the likely cause, and the protein listed here is the DNA translation. The chain joins TRGV4 to TRGJ1 or TRGJ2. The CDR3 spans 14 residues. Per the germline V gene, CDR1 is EGSTGY and CDR2 is YDSYTSSV. The CDR3 is CASWDGPGYYKKLF. CDR3 in DNA: TGTGCCTCCTGGGATGGGCCTGGATATTATAAGAAACTCTTT.

This clone came up many times. The translation of this DNA and the TCRdb protein of a much larger clone differ at residue 7, probably owing to a read error; the protein shown here is translated from the DNA. J is TRGJ1 or TRGJ2 and V is TRGV9. As TCRdb names no J gene, one was assigned here on the basis of a DNA match to germline. The CDR3 has 12 residues. The germline V gene encodes CDR1 GITISATS and CDR2 ISYDGTV (reference sequence). The J segment lost 11 bases and the V segment lost 2 bases, leaving 9 bases of the junction unmatched. CDR3 DNA sequence: TGTGCCTTGTGGGAGGGACGTCAGGAGAAACTCTTT. It codes for CALWEGRQEKLF.